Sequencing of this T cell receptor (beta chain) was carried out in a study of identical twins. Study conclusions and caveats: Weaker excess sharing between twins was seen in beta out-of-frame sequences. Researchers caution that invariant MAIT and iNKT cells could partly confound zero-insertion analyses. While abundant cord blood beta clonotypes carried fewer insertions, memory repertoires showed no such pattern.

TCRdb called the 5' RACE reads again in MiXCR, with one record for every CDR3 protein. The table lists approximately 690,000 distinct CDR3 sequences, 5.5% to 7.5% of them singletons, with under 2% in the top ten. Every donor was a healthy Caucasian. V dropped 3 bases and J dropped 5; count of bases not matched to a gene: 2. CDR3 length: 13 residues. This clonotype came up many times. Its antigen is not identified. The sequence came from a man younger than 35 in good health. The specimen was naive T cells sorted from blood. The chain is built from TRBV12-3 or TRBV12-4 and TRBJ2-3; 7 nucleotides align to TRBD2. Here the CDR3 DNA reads TGTGCCAGCAGTTTCATAGCGGGAGATACGCAGTATTTT. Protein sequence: CASSFIAGDTQYF.